The clone carrying this TCR beta chain has a count of ten or more. Antigen: not known. The sample originates from a study of identical twins. TCRdb redid the calling of the 5' RACE reads with MiXCR, one entry per CDR3 protein. The table shows roughly 700,000 distinct CDR3 sequences, with 8.6% occurring only once. Study outcomes and limitations: Twin-shared out-of-frame alpha sequences showed excess low generation probability. Invariant MAIT and iNKT cells could partly confound zero-insertion analyses. While abundant cord blood beta clonotypes carried fewer insertions, memory repertoires showed no such pattern.

Germline V lookup: CDR1 DFQATT, CDR2 SNEGSKA (reference sequence). The CDR3 has 14 residues. The V segment lost 3 bases and the J segment 6 bases; nucleotides outside the gene matches: 9. These records were also assigned to another study, of yellow fever vaccine responses in identical twins. As that study records: The authors reported partly convergent, partly personalized vaccine responses in identical twins.

The TCR was taken from a woman between 18 and 29 years old in good health. This chain connects TRBV20-1 to TRBJ2-7, with TRBD1 identical over 9 bases. The sequencing input was PBMCs. CDR3 in amino acids: CSASPGQGFSEQYF. In DNA form, the CDR3 reads TGCAGTGCTAGCCCGGGACAGGGATTTAGCGAGCAGTACTTC.